What follows are 5 T cell receptor beta chains derived from one specimen sequenced in a study of regulatory T cells in long-lasting Graves disease. The authors built TCR beta libraries using iRepertoire HTBI primers and Arm-PCR of CDR3 regions. TCRdb ran MiXCR on the multiplex PCR reads and lists one entry per CDR3 protein. The table shows 550,000 to 600,000 distinct CDR3 sequences, with about 16% occurring only once. The time point was: newly diagnosed GD, antithyroid drugs for less than 3 months. RNA from PBMCs was the source of the TCR library. These data were likewise used in another study, on T cells in Graves' hyperthyroidism and ophthalmopathy.

The sample consisted of peripheral blood mononuclear cells (PBMCs), taken at new diagnosis, from a patient treated with antithyroid drugs. The source is a young man with Graves disease.

This clonotype was observed a handful of times. The V gene is TRBV30, the J gene TRBJ2-1; TRBD2 agrees at 11 bases. This CDR3 comprises 14 residues. Germline CDR1 GTSNPN, CDR2 SVGIG (reference sequence). Trimming cost V 3 bases and J 4 bases; bases outside gene matches: 2. The CDR3 nucleotides are TGTGCCTGGAGCGGGACTAGCGGTTACAATGAGCAGTTCTTC. Protein: CAWSGTSGYNEQFF.

This clonotype turned up a few times. This chain joins TRBV27 and TRBJ1-5; 9 bases fit TRBD1. V lost 3 bases and J lost 6; bases outside the gene matches: 6. CDR1 is MNHEY and CDR2 is SMNVEV in the germline V gene (reference sequence). This CDR3 is 15 amino acids long. This chain's CDR3 is CASSFSGQGSQPQHF. For the CDR3, the DNA is TGTGCCAGCAGTTTTTCGGGACAGGGAAGTCAGCCCCAGCATTTT.

Ten or more counts support this clonotype. This rearrangement joins TRBV7-2 to TRBJ2-5; TRBD2 is a possible D gene (5 bases). The CDR3 is 13 residues long. CDR1 is SGHTA and CDR2 is FQGNSA in the germline V gene. Trimming stripped 5 bases from V and 5 bases from J, with 12 bases between. The CDR3 sequence: CASSRGDVETQYF. The CDR3 DNA is TGTGCCAGCAGCCGGGGAGATGTTGAGACCCAGTACTTC. The full variable domain, its missing parts supplied by reference TRBV7-2 and TRBJ2-5, is GAGVSQSPSNKVTEKGKDVELRCDPISGHTALYWYRQSLGQGLEFLIYFQGNSAPDKSGLPSDRFSAERTGGSVSTLTIQRTQQEDSAVYLCASSRGDVETQYFGPGTRLLVL.

The V and J genes are TRBV2 and TRBJ2-7, with 12 bases fitting TRBD2. CDR3 length: 15 amino acids. CDR1 is SNHLY and CDR2 is FYNNEI in the germline V gene. The J segment lost 9 bases and the V segment lost 2 bases, leaving 8 bases of the junction unmatched. The CDR3 protein is CASSEKASGRDGQYF. The CDR3 DNA reads as TGTGCCAGCAGTGAAAAGGCTAGCGGGAGGGACGGGCAGTACTTC.

V gene TRBV24-1 combines with J gene TRBJ1-1; maybe TRBD1 (6 bases). This CDR3 contains 15 residues. Germline CDR1 is KGHDR and CDR2 is SFDVKD. V shed 5 bases and J shed 1 base, with 13 bases lying between them. CDR3 bases: TGTGCCACCAGTGCAACCGGGACACAGAACACTGAAGCTTTCTTT. The encoded protein is CATSATGTQNTEAFF.